This TCR beta chain was documented in a study of T cell repertoires in cytomegalovirus infection. The ends lost 6 bases at V and 6 bases at J; junction bases unmatched: 7. The CDR3 sequence is 14 residues long. Germline V gene lookup returns CDR1 MNHEY and CDR2 SMNVEV (reference sequence). Using its own MiXCR run on the reads, TCRdb lists one record per CDR3 protein. This sample yields about 890,000 distinct CDR3 sequences, of which less than 35% are seen a single time; around 15% belongs to the top ten. Findings and caveats of the study: HLA-C-restricted CMV clonotypes gave the most frequent clonotype in two of eight donors.

This clonotype appeared a few times. Its antigen is undetermined. Here the sequenced sample was cultured CD8+ T cells from PBMCs, taken from culture after CMV antigen stimulation. This sequence originates from a human donor in good health (CMV status not recorded). Some clones in this sample may be carry-over from other donors' samples. The J gene is TRBJ2-1, the V gene TRBV27, with 8 nucleotides matching TRBD1. In DNA form, the CDR3 reads TGTGCCAGCAGCATGGCAGGGGGCCCCAATGAGCAGTTCTTC. Translating gives CASSMAGGPNEQFF.